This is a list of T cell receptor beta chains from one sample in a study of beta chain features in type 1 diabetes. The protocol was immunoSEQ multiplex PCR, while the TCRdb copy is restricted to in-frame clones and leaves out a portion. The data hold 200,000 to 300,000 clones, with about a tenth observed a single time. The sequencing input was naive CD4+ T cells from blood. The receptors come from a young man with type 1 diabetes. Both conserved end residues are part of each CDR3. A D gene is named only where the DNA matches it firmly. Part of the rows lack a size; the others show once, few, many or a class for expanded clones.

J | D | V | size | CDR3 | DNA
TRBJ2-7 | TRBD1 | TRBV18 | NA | CASSPGTDYEQYF | TGTGCCAGCTCACCCGGGACAGACTATGAGCAGTACTTC
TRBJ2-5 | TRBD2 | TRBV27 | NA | CASSLDGGGGKETQYF | TGTGCCAGCAGTTTAGATGGTGGCGGGGGGAAAGAGACCCAGTACTTC
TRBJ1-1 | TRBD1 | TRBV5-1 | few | CASSAGQGIMNTEAFF | TGCGCCAGCAGCGCGGGACAGGGGATCATGAACACTGAAGCTTTCTTT
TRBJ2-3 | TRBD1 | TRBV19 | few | CASMGPGQGSDTQYF | TGTGCCAGTATGGGGCCGGGACAGGGGTCAGATACGCAGTATTTT
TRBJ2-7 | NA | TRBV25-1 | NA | CASSGRQADSYEQYF | TGTGCCAGCAGTGGCCGCCAGGCAGACTCCTACGAGCAGTACTTC
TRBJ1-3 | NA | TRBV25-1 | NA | CASSSPSGSGNTIYF | TGTGCCAGCAGTAGCCCCTCGGGTTCTGGAAACACCATATATTTT
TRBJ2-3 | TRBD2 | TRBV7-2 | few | CASSLAGSYTDTQYF | TGTGCCAGCAGCCTAGCGGGGAGCTACACAGATACGCAGTATTTT
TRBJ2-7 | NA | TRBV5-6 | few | CASSLGAAYEQYF | TGTGCCAGCAGCTTAGGGGCCGCCTACGAGCAGTACTTC
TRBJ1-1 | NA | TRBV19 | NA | CASSTDVGPPAEAFF | TGTGCCAGTAGCACAGACGTGGGGCCTCCGGCTGAAGCTTTCTTT
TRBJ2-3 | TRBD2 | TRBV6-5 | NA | CASSYSGTSVTDTQYF | TGTGCCAGCAGTTACTCCGGGACTAGCGTCACAGATACGCAGTATTTT
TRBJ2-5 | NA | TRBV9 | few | CASSVGQGETQYF | TGTGCCAGCAGCGTAGGTCAGGGAGAGACCCAGTACTTC
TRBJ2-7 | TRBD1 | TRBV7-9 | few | CASSLGTGPIEQYF | TGTGCCAGCAGCTTGGGGACAGGGCCTATAGAGCAGTACTTC
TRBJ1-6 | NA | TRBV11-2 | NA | CASSFWTARNSPLHF | TGTGCCAGCAGCTTTTGGACAGCTCGAAATTCACCCCTCCACTTT
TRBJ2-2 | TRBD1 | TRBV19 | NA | CASTTGGLGPGELFF | TGTGCCAGTACCACAGGGGGCCTAGGACCCGGGGAGCTGTTTTTT
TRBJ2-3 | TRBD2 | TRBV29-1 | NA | CSSLAGTDTQYF | TGCAGCTCTCTAGCGGGTACAGATACGCAGTATTTT
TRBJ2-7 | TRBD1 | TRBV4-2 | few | CASSQGTGLSHEQYF | TGTGCCAGCAGCCAAGGGACAGGGCTGTCCCACGAGCAGTACTTC